The 15 T cell receptor beta chains reported below all come from one sample, sequenced in a study of metastatic and nonmetastatic thyroid tumors. TCRdb redid the clone calls on the PCR reads using MiXCR. Of around 50,000 clones in the sample, 22% were seen once. All patients reached thyroid surgery having received no treatment beforehand. What was sequenced was blood. The receptors stem from a male donor with papillary thyroid cancer or a benign thyroid nodule (not recorded which). Some clones in this sample may be carry-over from other donors' samples.

The sample holds many counts of this clone. The chain recombines TRBV6-5 with TRBJ1-6; D is unresolved. V lost 0 bases and J 0 bases, leaving 9 bases between the germline ends. Germline lookup yields CDR1 MNHEY and CDR2 SVGAGI. CDR3 length: 17 amino acids. CDR3 amino acids: CASSYSIGSSYNSPLHF. The DNA for the CDR3 is TGTGCCAGCAGTTACTCGATAGGGAGCTCCTATAATTCACCCCTCCACTTT.

The chain recombines TRBV2 with TRBJ2-7; no clear D. This CDR3 is built from 13 residues. V lost 6 bases and J lost 6, with 15 bases in between. The germline CDR1 and CDR2 sequences are SNHLY and FYNNEI. For the CDR3, the DNA is TGTGCCAGCAGACGCAACCAGGACCCCGAGCAGTACTTC. Translating it yields CASRRNQDPEQYF.

This clone was seen ten or more times. DNA for the CDR3: TGTGCCAGCAGTTACGGGGTGACTAGCGGGAGGGCCCGGGAGCAGTACTTC. This translates into CASSYGVTSGRAREQYF. The gene calls are TRBV6-6 and TRBJ2-7; 14 bases line up with TRBD2. The V and J ends lost 2 bases and 7 bases, in that order; junction bases with no gene match: 10. Germline lookup yields CDR1 MNHNY and CDR2 SVGAGI (reference sequence). This CDR3 spans 17 amino acids.

This clone was picked up a small number of times. This may be a read error: a much more frequent sequence differs by one nucleotide. The rearrangement uses TRBV6-5 and TRBJ2-1, with D possibly being TRBD1 (6 bases). The CDR3 loop spans 14 amino acids. Germline CDR1 reads MNHEY; CDR2 reads SVGAGI. CDR3 sequence (DNA): TGTGCCAGCATTTACAGGGCGCAACACAATGAGCAGTTCTTC. It codes for CASIYRAQHNEQFF.

Written as DNA, the CDR3 is TGCAGTGCTTTTTCACAGGGGGCCTACGAGCAGTACTTC. Protein product: CSAFSQGAYEQYF. The J gene is TRBJ2-7, the V gene TRBV20-1, with TRBD1 identical over 8 bases. The J segment lost 2 bases and the V segment lost 5 bases, leaving 5 bases of the junction unmatched. Germline V gives CDR1 DFQATT, CDR2 SNEGSKA (reference sequence). The CDR3 contains 13 residues.

The chain carries TRBV6-2 or TRBV6-3 and TRBJ2-3, with D uncertain. The CDR3 consists of 16 residues. CDR1 and CDR2 from the germline V gene are MNHEY and SVGEGT. V was pared by 6 bases and J by 0 bases, with 16 bases between. CDR3 sequence (DNA): TGTGCCAGCAGCACCTCAAGAAAGATTAGCACAGATACGCAGTATTTT. Protein sequence: CASSTSRKISTDTQYF.

This clone was seen ten or more times. This could be a read error, since a much larger clone is one nucleotide away. This rearrangement joins TRBV19 to TRBJ2-3; D is perhaps TRBD1 (6 bases). The J call may be mistaken, given a closer DNA end match to TRBJ1-5. This CDR3 is built from 14 residues. Germline loops: CDR1 LNHDA, CDR2 SQIVND (reference sequence). In DNA, the CDR3 is TGTGCCACCAAGGCATGGGGGGCCGCAGATACGCAGCATTTT. Protein sequence: CATKAWGAADTQHF.

The V gene is TRBV11-2, the J gene TRBJ2-2; no firm D call. CDR1 is SGHAT, CDR2 FQNNGV, per germline. The CDR3 is made up of 13 amino acids. V lost 3 bases, J lost 4 bases, and 6 bases lay in between. CDR3 DNA: TGTGCCAGCAGCTTTGGGGTCACCGGGGAGCTGTTTTTT. This translates into CASSFGVTGELFF.

This clone was seen many times. The rearrangement uses TRBV7-3 and TRBJ2-2; D might be TRBD1 or TRBD2, each matching 5 bases. This CDR3 contains 14 residues. V was clipped by 5 bases and J by 5 bases, with 12 bases between them. Germline assignment: CDR1 SGHTA and CDR2 FQGTGA. CDR3 coding DNA: TGTGCCAGCAGCCCCATGGGGGAGACCGGGGAGCTGTTTTTT. This encodes CASSPMGETGELFF.

This clone showed up many times. The V call is TRBV5-5, the J call TRBJ2-5; maybe TRBD1 (5 bases). This CDR3 spans 13 amino acids. The V end lost 3 bases, the J end lost 7 bases, and 13 bases lay between the germline ends. Germline V lookup: CDR1 SGHKS, CDR2 YYEKEE (reference sequence). The CDR3 DNA follows: TGTGCCAGCAGCTCCCAGAGAAGGGGGACCCAGTACTTC. Its translation: CASSSQRRGTQYF.

This chain connects TRBV5-6 to TRBJ2-5, with a possible D match to TRBD1 (6 bases). Looked up from germline, CDR1 is SGHDT and CDR2 is YYEEEE. V lost 4 bases, J lost 3 bases, and 22 bases lay in between. The CDR3 totals 17 residues. CDR3 DNA: TGTGCCAGCAGCCCGCCCTGGGGGCCAAAGGTGAAAGAGACCCAGTACTTC. It encodes CASSPPWGPKVKETQYF.

Concerning this clone: A much larger clone is a single base away; this may be a read error. The chain links TRBV5-4 to TRBJ2-4; 10 bases align to TRBD1. The CDR3 is 14 residues long. Germline-derived CDR1 and CDR2 are SGHNT and YYREEE (reference sequence). This chain's CDR3 is CSSSDRGRGNIQYF. The DNA of the CDR3 is TGTTCCAGCAGCGACAGGGGGCGGGGAAACATTCAGTACTTC.

This clone came up many times. The genes are TRBV7-8 and TRBJ1-4, with D tentatively TRBD1 (6 bases). The V end lost 5 bases, the J end lost 0 bases, and 10 bases lay between the germline ends. CDR1 and CDR2 (germline): SGHVS, FQNEAQ. The CDR3 covers 15 residues. The CDR3 nucleotides are TGTGCCAGCAGCCTACAGGGTTCAACTAATGAAAAACTGTTTTTT. Amino acids: CASSLQGSTNEKLFF. The entire variable domain, with the rest obtained from reference TRBV7-8 and TRBJ1-4, is as follows: GAGVSQSPRYKVAKRGQDVALRCDPISGHVSLFWYQQALGQGPEFLTYFQNEAQLDKSGLPSDRFFAERPEGSVSTLKIQRTQQEDSAVYLCASSLQGSTNEKLFFGSGTQLSVL.

The chain uses TRBV20-1 and TRBJ1-4; 7 bases are a match to TRBD1. The trim removed 4 bases at V and 5 bases at J, leaving 10 bases unmatched. This CDR3 contains 15 residues. Germline CDR1 reads DFQATT; CDR2 reads SNEGSKA (reference sequence). The CDR3 is CSAIEDRLSNEKLFF. The CDR3 region has the DNA TGCAGTGCTATCGAGGACAGGTTATCGAATGAAAAACTGTTTTTT.

The V and J genes are TRBV7-2 and TRBJ1-3; D is uncertain. Trimming pared 0 bases from V and 0 bases from J, leaving 9 bases between. There are 16 residues in the CDR3. Germline CDR1 is SGHTA and CDR2 is FQGNSA. The CDR3 sequence is CASSLAGLFSGNTIYF. As DNA, the CDR3 is TGTGCCAGCAGCTTAGCTGGACTCTTCTCTGGAAACACCATATATTTT. The full variable domain, with the rest looked up from reference TRBV7-2 and TRBJ1-3, is GAGVSQSPSNKVTEKGKDVELRCDPISGHTALYWYRQSLGQGLEFLIYFQGNSAPDKSGLPSDRFSAERTGGSVSTLTIQRTQQEDSAVYLCASSLAGLFSGNTIYFGEGSWLTVV.